Described below is a single T cell receptor (beta chain) sequence and its context. The sample originates from a study of OX40 agonist ivuxolimab in advanced cancers. Background on the study: Treatment of patients was with ivuxolimab, an agonistic anti-OX40 (CD134) antibody. Dose-escalation subjects each had hepatocellular carcinoma, melanoma, renal cell or head and neck cancer.

The germline CDR1 and CDR2 sequences are MNHEY and SVGAGI. Trimming took 2 bases from V and 6 from J, leaving 16 bases between them. The CDR3 loop spans 15 amino acids. Using immunoSEQ multiplex PCR, the repertoire was profiled, and TCRdb retains in-frame clones only, with some absent. The data show about 20,000 clones, with 80% to 90% seen just once and about 17% held by the top ten. The clonotype comes from an adult with an advanced solid tumor such as melanoma, head and neck, liver or kidney cancer. This chain uses TRBV6-5 with TRBJ1-1, with D tentatively TRBD1 (6 bases). The sequencing here drew on CD4+ or CD8+ T cells sorted from blood, taken in a trial of the OX40 agonist ivuxolimab. The CDR3 protein is CASSYRTAGVPEAFF. The CDR3, as DNA: TGTGCCAGCAGTTACAGGACAGCGGGGGTCCCTGAAGCTTTCTTT.